This TCR beta chain was observed in a study of shared clonotypes between healthy human individuals. Across the study: Each donor's CD8 memory used one plate, CD8 naive two, each CD4 subset three. Study results and limitations: The authors expected sequencing depth to affect clonotype sharing among donors.

Deep-level running was used for the assay. As originally analysed: Filtering differed because ImmunoSEQ produced junction-only sequences that carried no quality scores. The data were produced by immunoSEQ multiplex PCR, yet TCRdb's version contains in-frame clones alone and is incomplete. That table gives V, J and clone size, and the DNA gave D and trimming. This table has approximately 2.3 million clones, 85% to 95% appearing once. Regarding this clone: Antigen: not known. At one boundary the junction diverges from the germline segment, which might be a read error.

Germline CDR1 reads MNHNS; CDR2 reads SASEGT. The CDR3 is 15 amino acids. Material: naive CD4+ T cells from PBMCs. This sample's subset: CD45RA+ positively selected. This clonotype was sampled from a man younger than 30 in good health. Some clones in this sample may be carry-over from other donors' samples. The chain employs TRBV6-1 and TRBJ1-2; TRBD1 agrees at 7 bases. In nucleotides, the CDR3 is TGTGCCAGCAGTGAACCCGCCGACTCTAGGGGGCAGGATGACTTC. Translated, it gives CASSEPADSRGQDDF.